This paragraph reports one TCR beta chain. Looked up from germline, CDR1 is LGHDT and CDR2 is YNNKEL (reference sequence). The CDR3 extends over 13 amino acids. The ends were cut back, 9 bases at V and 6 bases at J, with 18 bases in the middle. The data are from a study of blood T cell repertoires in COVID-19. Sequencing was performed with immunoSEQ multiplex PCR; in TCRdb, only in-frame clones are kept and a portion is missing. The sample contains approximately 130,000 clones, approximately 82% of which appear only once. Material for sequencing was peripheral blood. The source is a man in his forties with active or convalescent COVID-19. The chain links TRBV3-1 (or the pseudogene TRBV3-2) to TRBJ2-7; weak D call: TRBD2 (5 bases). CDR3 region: CASRELPSREQYF. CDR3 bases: TGTGCCAGTAGGGAGTTGCCCTCTCGCGAGCAGTACTTC.